This T cell receptor beta chain is from a study of cytomegalovirus exposure and HLA in healthy donors. This CDR3 contains 18 residues. The table came from immunoSEQ multiplex PCR; TCRdb's copy has only in-frame clones and leaves some out. This table has roughly 300,000 clones, 70% to 90% appearing once. The chain couples TRBV21-1 to TRBJ2-1; no check of the table's D call, TRBD2, against the DNA was made. TRBV21-1 is termed a pseudogene. Sequencing was done on a sample of PBMCs. The source of this sequence is a woman between 18 and 30 years old in good health and CMV-seronegative. This CDR3 reads CAGPVKREGHPGFNEQFF. The CDR3 DNA sequence: TGTGCCGGCCCGGTTAAGCGGGAGGGCCACCCTGGGTTCAATGAGCAGTTCTTC.